Sequencing of this T cell receptor (beta chain) was carried out in a study of blood T cell repertoires in COVID-19. At the level of the study: Acute and convalescent COVID-19 specimens originated in the United States, Italy and Spain. Nucleic acid was either cDNA or gDNA, and it came from T cells, B-cell-depleted T cells, or PBMCs.

V was pared by 4 bases and J by 5 bases, with 2 bases of the junction left unmatched. The V gene's germline CDR1 is LGHDT and CDR2 YNNKEL (reference sequence). The CDR3 loop spans 13 amino acids. The method was immunoSEQ multiplex PCR; TCRdb's version includes in-frame clones alone and lacks a portion of them. The sample has 150,000 to 200,000 clones, over 60% seen once. Sequencing was carried out using peripheral blood. This sequence joins TRBV3-1 (or the pseudogene TRBV3-2) and TRBJ2-7, with TRBD1 identical over 10 bases. This clonotype was sampled from a man aged 55 to 69 with acute or convalescent COVID-19. Here the CDR3 reads CASSPGTGDEQYF. CDR3 bases: TGTGCCAGCAGCCCCGGGACAGGGGACGAGCAGTACTTC.